These T cell receptor beta chains were read from a single sample in a study of blood T cell repertoires in COVID-19. Assay: immunoSEQ multiplex PCR; the TCRdb copy retains only in-frame clones and omits some. The data contain just under 80,000 clones, 88% of them singletons. Material for sequencing was peripheral blood. The source is a human donor in a cohort sampled during active COVID-19. The CDR3 runs from the conserved cysteine through the conserved F or W. A D gene is named only where the DNA matches it firmly. The size field is filled for only some rows; it gives once, few, many or a size class.

>once|TRBJ1-2|TRBD1|TRBV6-5
TGTGCCAGCAGTTACTACACAGGGGGCCGGGGCTACACCTTC
CASSYYTGGRGYTF
>NA|TRBJ2-1|TRBD2|TRBV5-1
TGCGCCAGCAGCTTACTAGCGACCACCGAGGATGAGCAGTTCTTC
CASSLLATTEDEQFF
>NA|TRBJ2-5|NA|TRBV5-1
TGCGCCAGCAGCTTGAACGCGGGGTACCAAGAGACCCAGTACTTC
CASSLNAGYQETQYF
>once|TRBJ2-3|NA|TRBV5-4
TGTGCCAGCAGCTTGGAGAAACAGGGCCCAGATACGCAGTATTTT
CASSLEKQGPDTQYF
>NA|TRBJ1-1|NA|TRBV28
TGTGCCAGCAGTAAGGCGGGGGCCACTGAAGCTTTCTTT
CASSKAGATEAFF
>NA|TRBJ1-2|NA|TRBV7-2
TGTGCCAGCAGCAGGGACACTTATGGCTACACCTTC
CASSRDTYGYTF
>NA|TRBJ2-1|NA|TRBV7-3
TGTGCCAGCAGCTTGACCGGGACACGTGAGCAGTTCTTC
CASSLTGTREQFF
>NA|TRBJ2-7|TRBD1|TRBV6-5
TGTGCCAGCAGCCGGACAGGCTACTACGAGCAGTACTTC
CASSRTGYYEQYF
>NA|TRBJ2-1|NA|TRBV7-2
TGTGCCAGCAGCTTAGCGCATCAGCGGGAGCAGTTCTTC
CASSLAHQREQFF
>NA|TRBJ2-1|TRBD2|TRBV5-1
TGCGCCAGCAGCTTGCGGACTAGCGGGAGGGCCGTGTATGAGCAGTTCTTC
CASSLRTSGRAVYEQFF
>NA|TRBJ2-7|NA|TRBV20-1
TGCAGTGCTAGTGGACTATCGGAGACCTACGAGCAGTACTTC
CSASGLSETYEQYF
>NA|TRBJ2-7|TRBD1|TRBV2
TGTGCCAGCAGGACAGGGGTAGGCGAGCAGTACTTC
CASRTGVGEQYF
>NA|TRBJ1-1|TRBD1|TRBV5-8
TGTGCCAGCCGATACACTATCGGGACAGGAGCTTCGAACACTGAAGCTTTCTTT
CASRYTIGTGASNTEAFF
>once|TRBJ2-2|TRBD2|TRBV9
TGTGCCAGCAGCGTAGCCGGCGGGAGATCCGGGGAGCTGTTTTTT
CASSVAGGRSGELFF
>NA|TRBJ1-1|NA|TRBV7-9
TGTGCCAGCAGCCCCCGGGTCACCACTGAAGCTTTCTTT
CASSPRVTTEAFF
>NA|TRBJ2-7|TRBD1|TRBV18
TGTGCCAGCTCACCGGGACAGGGGGCTTCCGAGCAGTACTTC
CASSPGQGASEQYF
>NA|TRBJ2-5|TRBD2|TRBV5-1
TGCGCCAGCAGCAGGGGACTAGCGGGGGGGCCTAACCAAGAGACCCAGTACTTC
CASSRGLAGGPNQETQYF
>NA|TRBJ2-1|TRBD2|TRBV12-5
TGTGCTAGTGGCCCGGGACTAGCGGCGAACAATGAGCAGTTCTTC
CASGPGLAANNEQFF
>once|TRBJ2-7|TRBD2|TRBV2
TGTGCCAGCAGGCTGGGAGGGACCCCCTACGAGCAGTACTTC
CASRLGGTPYEQYF
>NA|TRBJ1-1|TRBD1|TRBV18
TGTGCCAGCTCACCACCGGACAGGGCTCTAGGAGCTTTCTTT
CASSPPDRALGAFF
>NA|TRBJ2-3|NA|TRBV6-5
TGTGCCAGCAGTCCGAATACAGGAAAATCGGATACGCAGTATTTT
CASSPNTGKSDTQYF
>NA|TRBJ2-7|NA|TRBV24-1
TGTGCCACCGGGGGGTCGGCATTGAACGAGCAGTACTTC
CATGGSALNEQYF
>NA|TRBJ2-3|TRBD2|TRBV5-5
TGTGCCAGCAGCTCACGGACTAGTGGGGGCACAGATACGCAGTATTTT
CASSSRTSGGTDTQYF
>NA|TRBJ2-5|NA|TRBV7-2
TGTGCCAGCAGCCCTCGTAGGAGGGAGTTTAGGGAGACCCAGTACTTC
CASSPRRREFRETQYF
>NA|TRBJ1-2|NA|TRBV11-2
TGTGCCAGCAGCTTAGAGGCAGGGCATAACTATGGCTACACCTTC
CASSLEAGHNYGYTF
>once|TRBJ2-1|TRBD2|TRBV19
TGTGCCAGTAGTCAGACGGGGGGGAGCTACAATGAGCAGTTCTTC
CASSQTGGSYNEQFF
>NA|TRBJ2-1|TRBD2|TRBV6-5
TGTGCCGGCGGGAGGGTCAATGAGCAGTTCTTC
CAGGRVNEQFF
>NA|TRBJ2-7|TRBD2|TRBV9
TGTGCCAGCAGCCCGCCGGGACTAGCGGGAGTTAAGCAGCAGTACTTC
CASSPPGLAGVKQQYF
>NA|TRBJ2-4|TRBD2|TRBV6-7
TGTGCCAGCATCGCCGGGACTAGGAACATTCAGTACTTC
CASIAGTRNIQYF
>NA|TRBJ2-7|TRBD1|TRBV28
TGTGCCAGCAGTACCAGCCGACAGGGGGCGCGGTACGAGCAGTACTTC
CASSTSRQGARYEQYF
>NA|TRBJ2-3|TRBD1|TRBV7-3
TGTGCCAGCAGCCCGGACAGGGGTACAGATACGCAGTATTTT
CASSPDRGTDTQYF
>NA|TRBJ1-1|TRBD1|TRBV7-3
TGTGCCAGCAGCGTTACAGGGGGGAACACTGAAGCTTTCTTT
CASSVTGGNTEAFF
>NA|TRBJ1-1|TRBD1|TRBV19
TGTGCCAGTAAGGAGGCCCTGAAGACAGGGGGCACTGAAGCTTTCTTT
CASKEALKTGGTEAFF
>many|TRBJ2-2|TRBD1|TRBV19
TGTGCCAGTAGTATCTTCAGGGGGCAGGGCACCGGGGAGCTGTTTTTT
CASSIFRGQGTGELFF
>NA|TRBJ2-7|NA|TRBV11-2
TGTGCCAGCAGCTTATGGCAGGGGAGCTCCTACGAGCAGTACTTC
CASSLWQGSSYEQYF
>once|TRBJ2-3|NA|TRBV28
TGTGCCAGCAGTGTAAACAGTTTTACGCAGTATTTT
CASSVNSFTQYF
>NA|TRBJ2-3|NA|TRBV19
TGTGCCAGTAGTATCGGAGCCGGTCCAGAAGTAGATACGCAGTATTTT
CASSIGAGPEVDTQYF
>NA|TRBJ1-5|TRBD1|TRBV24-1
TGTGCCACCAGTGATGGGACAGGGGTGGGCAATCAGCCCCAGCATTTT
CATSDGTGVGNQPQHF
>NA|TRBJ2-1|TRBD2|TRBV29-1
TGCAGCGTCACCGCGGGAGGCCTGGGCAATGAGCAGTTCTTC
CSVTAGGLGNEQFF
>NA|TRBJ2-6|NA|TRBV7-2
TGTGCCAGCAGCCGCCCCACCGCTGGACTCCCCGGGGCCAACGTCCTGACTTTC
CASSRPTAGLPGANVLTF